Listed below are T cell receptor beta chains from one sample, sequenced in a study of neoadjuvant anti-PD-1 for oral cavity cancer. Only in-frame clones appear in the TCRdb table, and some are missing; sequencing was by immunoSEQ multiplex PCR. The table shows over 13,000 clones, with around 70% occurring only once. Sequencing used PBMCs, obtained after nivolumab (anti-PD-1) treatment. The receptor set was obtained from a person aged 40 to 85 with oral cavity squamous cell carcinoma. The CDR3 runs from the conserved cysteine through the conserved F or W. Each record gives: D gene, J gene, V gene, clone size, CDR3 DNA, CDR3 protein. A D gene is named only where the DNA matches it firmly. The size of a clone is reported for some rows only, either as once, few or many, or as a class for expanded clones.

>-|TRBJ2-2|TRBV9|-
TGTGCCAGCAGCGTAACAGGAATTAACACCGGGGAGCTGTTTTTT
CASSVTGINTGELFF
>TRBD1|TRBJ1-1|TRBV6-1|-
TGTGCCAGCAGTGAAGGGACAGGGGGCACTGAAGCTTTCTTT
CASSEGTGGTEAFF
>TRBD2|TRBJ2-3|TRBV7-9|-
TGTGCCAGCAGCTTAGGCGGGAGTGGCACAGATACGCAGTATTTT
CASSLGGSGTDTQYF
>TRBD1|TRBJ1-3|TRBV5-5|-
TGTGCCAGCAGCCTGAGGGGACAGGTCCTCTCTGGAAACACCATATATTTT
CASSLRGQVLSGNTIYF
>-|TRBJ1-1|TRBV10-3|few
TGTGCCATCAGCCCGGACAGTAACACTGAAGCTTTCTTT
CAISPDSNTEAFF
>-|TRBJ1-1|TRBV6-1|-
TGTGCCAGCAATAGGTTTGAAGCTTTCTTT
CASNRFEAFF
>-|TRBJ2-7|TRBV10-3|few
TGTGCCATCAGTGACTCACAGAGCTCCTACGAGCAGTACTTC
CAISDSQSSYEQYF
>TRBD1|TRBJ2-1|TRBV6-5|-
TGTGCCAGCAGTTACCTGGGGACAGCCTACAATGAGCAGTTCTTC
CASSYLGTAYNEQFF
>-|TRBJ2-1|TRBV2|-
TGTGCCAGCTCCCAGCATAATGAGCAGTTCTTC
CASSQHNEQFF
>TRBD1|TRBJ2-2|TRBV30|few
TGTGCCTGGGGACTCCGGGACAGGGACACCGGGGAGCTGTTTTTT
CAWGLRDRDTGELFF
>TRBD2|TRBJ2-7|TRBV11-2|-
TGTGCCAGCAGCTTCCCCACGGGGGGGGACTACGAGCAGTACTTC
CASSFPTGGDYEQYF
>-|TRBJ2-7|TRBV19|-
TGTGCCAGTAGTATAAACAGGGATGTCCACTACGAGCAGTACTTC
CASSINRDVHYEQYF
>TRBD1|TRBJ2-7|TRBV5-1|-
TGTGCCAGCAGCTTAAAGACAGGGGCTCTCTACGAGCAGTACTTC
CASSLKTGALYEQYF
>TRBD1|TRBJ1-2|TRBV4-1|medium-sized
TGCGCCAGCAGCCAGATACAGGGGACGAACTATGGCTACACCTTC
CASSQIQGTNYGYTF
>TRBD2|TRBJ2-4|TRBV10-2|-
TGCGCCAGCAGCCCGACTAGCGGGAGTTGGGGGGCCAAAAACATTCAGTACTTC
CASSPTSGSWGAKNIQYF
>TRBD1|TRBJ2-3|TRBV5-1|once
TGCGCCAGCAGCCCCCGGGACAGGGGTACAGATACGCAGTATTTT
CASSPRDRGTDTQYF
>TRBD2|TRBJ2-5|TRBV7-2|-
TGTGCCAGCAGCCTGGGGACTAGCGCCGAGACCCAGTACTTC
CASSLGTSAETQYF
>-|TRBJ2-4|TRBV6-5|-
TGTGCCAGCAGTTACCTCGGGCCCAAGGACATTCAGTACTTC
CASSYLGPKDIQYF
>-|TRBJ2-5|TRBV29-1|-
TGCAGCGTTGAAGATCCGCCAAACCGAGAGACCCAGTACTTC
CSVEDPPNRETQYF
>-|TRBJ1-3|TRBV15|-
TGTGCCACCAGGGGACTTCAACAGGGAATCTCTGGAAACACCATATATTTT
CATRGLQQGISGNTIYF
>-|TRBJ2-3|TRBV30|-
TGTGCCTGGAGTGTACTATGGGAGACGGGCACAGATACGCAGTATTTT
CAWSVLWETGTDTQYF
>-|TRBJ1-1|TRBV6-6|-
TGTGCCAGCAGTAAACAGGGCTCGATGAACACTGAAGCTTTCTTT
CASSKQGSMNTEAFF
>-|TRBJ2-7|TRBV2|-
TGTGCCAGCAGGAGCGGCCCCTACGAGCAGTACTTC
CASRSGPYEQYF
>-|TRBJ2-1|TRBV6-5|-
TGTGCCAGCAGTCCAGAGGAGTCCTACAATGAGCAGTTCTTC
CASSPEESYNEQFF
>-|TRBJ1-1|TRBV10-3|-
TGTGCCATCAGGGCCGACAGGAACACTGAAGCTTTCTTT
CAIRADRNTEAFF
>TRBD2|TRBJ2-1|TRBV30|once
TGTGCCTGGAGTGTACCGGGACTAGGGACCTACAATGAGCAGTTCTTC
CAWSVPGLGTYNEQFF
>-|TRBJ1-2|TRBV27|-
TGTGCCAGCAGTTTGAGGGGGGAATTGGGCTACACCTTC
CASSLRGELGYTF
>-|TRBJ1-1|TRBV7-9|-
TGTGCCAGCAGCTTAGGAGGCGGACAAGCGAACACTGAAGCTTTCTTT
CASSLGGGQANTEAFF
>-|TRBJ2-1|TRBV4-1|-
TGCGCCAGCAGCCAAGATAAGGGTGGTGGCTCCTACAATGAGCAGTTCTTC
CASSQDKGGGSYNEQFF
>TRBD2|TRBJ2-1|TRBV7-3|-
TGTGCCAGCAGCCAAGGACTAGCGGGAGCCTATGAGCAGTTCTTC
CASSQGLAGAYEQFF
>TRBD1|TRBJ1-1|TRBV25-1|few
TGTGCCAGCAGTGAATCAAACAGGGGGCTGGTCACTGAAGCTTTCTTT
CASSESNRGLVTEAFF
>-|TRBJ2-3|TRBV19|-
TGTGCCAGTAGTAGGAGTGATACGCAGTATTTT
CASSRSDTQYF
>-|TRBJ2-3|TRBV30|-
TGTGCCTGGAGTGTTGGCGATAGCACAGATACGCAGTATTTT
CAWSVGDSTDTQYF
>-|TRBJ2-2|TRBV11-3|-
TGTGCCAGCAGCTCTGACCAGAACACCGGGGAGCTGTTTTTT
CASSSDQNTGELFF
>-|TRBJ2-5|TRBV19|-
TGTGCCAGTAGCTGGGGGGAGACCCAGTACTTC
CASSWGETQYF
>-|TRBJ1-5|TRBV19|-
TGTGCCAGTATGGACATACACGCCAATCAGCCCCAGCATTTT
CASMDIHANQPQHF
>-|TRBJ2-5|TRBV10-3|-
TGTGCCATCAGTGAGTCGCACGAGACCCAGTACTTC
CAISESHETQYF
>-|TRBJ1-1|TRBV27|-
TGTGCCAGCAGTTTAACAGATAACACTGAAGCTTTCTTT
CASSLTDNTEAFF
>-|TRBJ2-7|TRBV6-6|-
TGTGCCAGCATCCCGGGTCCTCCGGGGGCTTACGAGCAGTACTTC
CASIPGPPGAYEQYF
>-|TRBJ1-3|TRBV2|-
TGTGCCAGCAACGGGGGCCCGAGAAACACCATATATTTT
CASNGGPRNTIYF
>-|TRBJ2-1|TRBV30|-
TGTGCCTGGAGTGGGTACAGGGAATACTCCTACAATGAGCAGTTCTTC
CAWSGYREYSYNEQFF
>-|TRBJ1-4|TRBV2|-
TGTGCCAGCAGGCGCCGCGGTGAAAAACTGTTTTTT
CASRRRGEKLFF
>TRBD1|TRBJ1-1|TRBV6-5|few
TGTGCCAGCAGTGACAGGGCCACTGAAGCTTTCTTT
CASSDRATEAFF
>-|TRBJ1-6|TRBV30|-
TGTGCCTGGAGTGTTGGCTTTGATAATTCACCCCTCCACTTT
CAWSVGFDNSPLHF
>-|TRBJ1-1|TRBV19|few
TGTGCCAGTAGTATAGATTTGGGGTCAGGCGCCTTGAACACTGAAGCTTTCTTT
CASSIDLGSGALNTEAFF
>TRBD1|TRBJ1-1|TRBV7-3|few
TGTGCCAGCAGCCCAGGGGGAGTTATGAACACTGAAGCTTTCTTT
CASSPGGVMNTEAFF
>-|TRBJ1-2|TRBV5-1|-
TGCGCCAGCAGCTTGGGCAACAACTATGGCTACACCTTC
CASSLGNNYGYTF
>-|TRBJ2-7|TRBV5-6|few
TGTGCCAGCAGCTTGGGTGAGAGTGGTCTCGAGCAGTACTTC
CASSLGESGLEQYF
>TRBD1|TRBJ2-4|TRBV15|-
TGTGCCACCTACCCGTCGGGACAGGGGGGGGACATTCAGTACTTC
CATYPSGQGGDIQYF
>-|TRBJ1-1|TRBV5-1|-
TGCGCCAGCAGCTCCCTTGGGGGTTGGCGTGACACTGAAGCTTTCTTT
CASSSLGGWRDTEAFF
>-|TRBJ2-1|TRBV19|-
TGTGCCAGTACCATTAGCGGAAGCTCCTACAATGAGCAGTTCTTC
CASTISGSSYNEQFF